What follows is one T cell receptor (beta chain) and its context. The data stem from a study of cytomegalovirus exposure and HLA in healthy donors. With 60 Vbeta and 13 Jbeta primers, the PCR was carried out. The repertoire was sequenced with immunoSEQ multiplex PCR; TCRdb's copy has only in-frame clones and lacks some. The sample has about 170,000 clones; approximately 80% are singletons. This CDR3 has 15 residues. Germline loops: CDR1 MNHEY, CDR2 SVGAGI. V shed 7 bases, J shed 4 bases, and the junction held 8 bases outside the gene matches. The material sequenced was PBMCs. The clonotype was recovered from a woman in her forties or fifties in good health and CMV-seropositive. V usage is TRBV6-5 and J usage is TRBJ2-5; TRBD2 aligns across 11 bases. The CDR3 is CASNPDLAGGETQYF. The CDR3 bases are TGTGCCAGCAACCCAGATCTAGCGGGGGGAGAGACCCAGTACTTC.